The 16 T cell receptor beta chains listed next were all sequenced from one sample in a study of blood T cells in healthy people across ages. A second PCR of about 7 to 11 cycles used a sample-barcoded 5' primer and a J-beta primer mix. TCRdb processed the 5' RACE reads anew with MiXCR; each CDR3 protein has one entry. The repertoire holds hundreds of thousands of distinct CDR3 sequences, with under 30% as singletons. The sequenced sample consisted of blood. These receptors were collected from an elderly woman in good health.

This clonotype was counted a single time. The chain couples TRBV6-7 to TRBJ1-5; D is unclear. Being an ORF, TRBV6-7 has a function that is uncertain. This CDR3 has 16 residues. The V and J ends lost 11 bases and 0 bases respectively, with 20 bases between them. DNA of the CDR3: TGTGCCGGCACCTTACGGAGACAAGATAGCAATCAGCCCCAGCATTTT. It specifies CAGTLRRQDSNQPQHF.

The sample holds many counts of this clonotype. V and J are TRBV10-3 and TRBJ1-2; perhaps TRBD1 as D (5 bases). V was shortened by 2 bases and J by 5 bases, with 12 bases between the two germline ends. Germline CDR1 reads ENHRY; CDR2 reads SYGVKD. The CDR3 runs 14 residues. CDR3 sequence reads: CAISERTSQYGYTF. The CDR3 DNA is TGTGCCATCAGTGAGAGGACATCCCAGTATGGCTACACCTTC.

This clonotype was counted many times. The chain employs TRBV6-6 and TRBJ2-6; no definite D call. V was cut by 7 bases and J by 0 bases, with 13 bases left in between. Germline V lookup: CDR1 MNHNY, CDR2 SVGAGI (reference sequence). The CDR3 covers 16 residues. Here the CDR3 reads CASTEALLSGANVLTF. CDR3 coding DNA: TGTGCCAGCACGGAAGCCCTCCTCTCTGGGGCCAACGTCCTGACTTTC.

This chain links TRBV7-2 with TRBJ1-5, with D perhaps matching TRBD1 (5 bases). The CDR3 consists of 18 residues. V was shortened by 2 bases and J by 0 bases, with 17 bases between the two germline ends. The V gene's germline CDR1 is SGHTA and CDR2 FQGNSA. CDR3 sequence (DNA): TGTGCCAGCAGCTTAACAGGAAAATTATTTTATAGCAATCAGCCCCAGCATTTT. The encoded protein is CASSLTGKLFYSNQPQHF.

This clonotype has at least ten counts. The chain combines TRBV7-2 with TRBJ2-5; 8 positions agree with TRBD2. The germline V gene encodes CDR1 SGHTA and CDR2 FQGNSA. Trimming at V came to 6 bases and at J to 3 bases, leaving 6 bases not matched to a gene. The CDR3 has 14 residues. The CDR3 DNA reads as TGTGCCAGCAGTCGTAGCGGGGCCAAAGAGACCCAGTACTTC. Residues: CASSRSGAKETQYF.

V is TRBV20-1 and J is TRBJ1-1; D might be TRBD1 (5 bases). The CDR3 covers 12 residues. V was pared by 1 base and J by 6 bases, with 9 bases between. Germline V gene sequence: CDR1 DFQATT, CDR2 SNEGSKA (reference sequence). The CDR3 protein is CSARGRGPEAFF. The CDR3 region has the DNA TGCAGTGCTAGAGGCCGGGGCCCTGAAGCTTTCTTT.

This clonotype was counted ten times or more. The chain couples TRBV11-2 to TRBJ2-3; D unresolved. The germline V gene has CDR1 SGHAT and CDR2 FQNNGV. Trimming stripped 5 bases from V and 2 bases from J, with 5 bases between. The CDR3 has 12 amino acids. CDR3 region: CASSINTDTQYF. The CDR3 nucleotides read TGTGCCAGCAGCATCAACACAGATACGCAGTATTTT.

The chain employs TRBV7-2 and TRBJ2-7; tentatively, D is TRBD1 (7 bases). V dropped 1 base and J dropped 7 bases, with 17 bases sitting between them. Germline lookup yields CDR1 SGHTA and CDR2 FQGNSA. This CDR3 has 15 residues. The CDR3 here is CASSLVSRGADEQYF. In nucleotides, the CDR3 is TGTGCCAGCAGCTTAGTGAGCAGGGGGGCAGATGAGCAGTACTTC.

This clonotype was counted at least ten times. The chain has TRBV5-1 and TRBJ2-5, with D tentatively TRBD2 (5 bases). V shed 4 bases and J shed 5 bases, with 27 bases lying between them. Per the germline V gene, CDR1 is SGHRS and CDR2 is YFSETQ. CDR3 length equals 18 residues. The CDR3 DNA follows: TGCGCCAGCAGCCTAAACTTACCGGCCCCTAGCAGCATGGAGACCCAGTACTTC. Amino acid sequence: CASSLNLPAPSSMETQYF.

As concerns this clonotype: This may come from a read error, since a much larger clone is one base off. The CDR3 DNA sequence: TGTGCCAGCAGTCCGTTGGGGACTAGCTTGTTTAATGAGCAGTACTTC. Translation gives CASSPLGTSLFNEQYF. The chain links TRBV27 to TRBJ2-5; the match to TRBD2 covers 9 bases. Unmatched junction bases numbered 18, after V lost 5 bases and J lost 11 bases. Germline V gene lookup returns CDR1 MNHEY and CDR2 SMNVEV (reference sequence). The CDR3 has 16 amino acids.

This clonotype was recorded only once. A much larger clone sits a single nucleotide away, making a read error possible. The rearrangement links TRBV6-2 or TRBV6-3 to TRBJ2-5, with D perhaps matching TRBD2 (6 bases). Near its end, the DNA agrees better with TRBJ2-7, so the J call may be wrong. The germline V gene has CDR1 MNHEY and CDR2 SVGEGT. CDR3 length equals 14 residues. CDR3 residues: CACSTFRGNDEQYF. The DNA of the CDR3 is TGTGCCTGCAGTACATTCCGCGGGAACGACGAGCAGTACTTC.

Comment on this clonotype: Its ends do not fully match the called genes, so a read error is possible. The J gene is TRBJ2-7, the V gene TRBV6-2 or TRBV6-3; D tentatively fits TRBD1 or TRBD2 (5 bases each). There are 14 residues in the CDR3. The germline gives CDR1 MNHEY, CDR2 SVGEGT. DNA of the CDR3: TGTGCCGGCAGTTACTTGGGGGTGCGGTTCGAGCAGTACTTC. It is translated as CAGSYLGVRFEQYF.

This clonotype occurred a few times. This chain links TRBV7-9 with TRBJ1-1, with 7 positions matching TRBD1. Trimming cost V 5 bases and J 4 bases; bases outside gene matches: 10. This CDR3 comprises 15 residues. CDR1 SEHNR and CDR2 FQNEAQ come from the germline V gene (reference sequence). This CDR3 is CASSPWAGGGTEAFF. As DNA, the CDR3 is TGTGCCAGCAGCCCCTGGGCAGGGGGAGGCACTGAAGCTTTCTTT.

This clonotype was found a few times. Being one base from a much bigger clone, this may be a read error. V is TRBV5-1 and J is TRBJ2-1; D call uncertain. The assigned J gene may be wrong: the sequence end matches TRBJ2-7 better. The germline V gene encodes CDR1 SGHRS and CDR2 YFSETQ. CDR3 size: 16 residues. The CDR3 coding sequence is TGCGCCAGCAGCTTGGAGTCTAGAAGCTCCTACAATGAGCAGTACTTC. Amino acids: CASSLESRSSYNEQYF.

There are many counts of this clonotype. The genes are TRBV5-1 and TRBJ1-1; D gene uncertain. This CDR3 contains 15 residues. The V gene's germline CDR1 is SGHRS and CDR2 YFSETQ. The V gene lost 1 base and the J gene lost 4 bases, with 14 bases spanning the gap. The CDR3 here is CASSLSGSPFTEAFF. The CDR3 DNA reads as TGCGCCAGCAGCTTGTCAGGCAGTCCCTTCACTGAAGCTTTCTTT.

This clonotype was picked up many times. J is TRBJ1-6 and V is TRBV12-3 or TRBV12-4; TRBD1 is a possible D gene (5 bases). Trimming took 5 bases from V and 9 from J, leaving 11 bases between them. There are 13 residues in the CDR3. The CDR3 nucleotides read TGTGCCAGCAGTCCACTGGACACTTCACCCCTCCACTTT. Translating gives CASSPLDTSPLHF.